A selection of T cell receptor beta chains follows, all from one sample in a study of PD-1 blockade in mismatch repair-deficient tumors. Here immunoSEQ multiplex PCR was the method, and the copy in TCRdb shows in-frame clones only, minus some. Of more than 50,000 clones in the sample, around 88% are singletons; the top ten hold approximately 15%. Source: peripheral blood, taken 52 weeks after starting pembrolizumab. The receptors come from an adult with mismatch repair-deficient cancer. Each CDR3 is given with its conserved first and last residue. Fields, in order: J gene, CDR3 length, clone size, V gene, D gene, CDR3 DNA, CDR3 protein. The D gene is left open where the match is weak. Expanded clones are given a class, and other clones once, few, many or no size at all.

j_call: TRBJ2-7; cdr3_length: 13; clone_size: -; v_call: TRBV29-1; d_call: TRBD1; cdr3_nt: TGCAGCGTAGGACAGGGGTCCTCCTACGAGCAGTACTTC; cdr3_aa: CSVGQGSSYEQYF
j_call: TRBJ2-1; cdr3_length: 15; clone_size: -; v_call: TRBV5-1; d_call: -; cdr3_nt: TGCGCCAGCAGCTTGGGGATAAGCTCCTACAATGAGCAGTTCTTC; cdr3_aa: CASSLGISSYNEQFF
j_call: TRBJ1-1; cdr3_length: 15; clone_size: -; v_call: TRBV4-2; d_call: -; cdr3_nt: TGTGCCAGCAGCAGAGACAGCAGATTGAACACTGAAGCTTTCTTT; cdr3_aa: CASSRDSRLNTEAFF
j_call: TRBJ2-3; cdr3_length: 16; clone_size: -; v_call: TRBV5-1; d_call: TRBD2; cdr3_nt: TGCGCCAGCAGCCCGGGGGTAGCGGGAAGGGGAGATACGCAGTATTTT; cdr3_aa: CASSPGVAGRGDTQYF
j_call: TRBJ1-2; cdr3_length: 15; clone_size: -; v_call: TRBV30; d_call: TRBD1; cdr3_nt: TGTGCCTGTTCCGGGACAGGGGGCGCCCCAGGTGGCTACACCTTC; cdr3_aa: CACSGTGGAPGGYTF
j_call: TRBJ2-1; cdr3_length: 15; clone_size: -; v_call: TRBV7-3; d_call: -; cdr3_nt: TGTGCCAGCAGCTTAAGTCTAGCTCCGGACAATGAGCAGTTCTTC; cdr3_aa: CASSLSLAPDNEQFF
j_call: TRBJ2-4; cdr3_length: 13; clone_size: -; v_call: TRBV14; d_call: -; cdr3_nt: TGTGCCAGCAGTCGGGACTTTTGGAACATTCAGTACTTC; cdr3_aa: CASSRDFWNIQYF
j_call: TRBJ2-3; cdr3_length: 14; clone_size: -; v_call: TRBV5-1; d_call: -; cdr3_nt: TGCGCCAGCAGCCCCACGCCGGGCACAGATACGCAGTATTTT; cdr3_aa: CASSPTPGTDTQYF
j_call: TRBJ2-2; cdr3_length: 16; clone_size: -; v_call: TRBV11-3; d_call: TRBD2; cdr3_nt: TGTGCCAGCAGCTTAGGGGGGACTAGCGGCACCGGGGAGCTGTTTTTT; cdr3_aa: CASSLGGTSGTGELFF
j_call: TRBJ2-4; cdr3_length: 15; clone_size: -; v_call: TRBV25-1; d_call: TRBD1; cdr3_nt: TGTGCCAGCAGTGAATTGACAGGGAGTTGGAACATTCAGTACTTC; cdr3_aa: CASSELTGSWNIQYF
j_call: TRBJ1-1; cdr3_length: 16; clone_size: -; v_call: TRBV11-2; d_call: TRBD1; cdr3_nt: TGTGCCAGCAGCTTTCCTTTGAGGGACAGGAACACTGAAGCTTTCTTT; cdr3_aa: CASSFPLRDRNTEAFF
j_call: TRBJ2-1; cdr3_length: 12; clone_size: -; v_call: TRBV2; d_call: -; cdr3_nt: TGTGCCAGCGAAGGGGTGGGGAAAGAGCAGTTCTTC; cdr3_aa: CASEGVGKEQFF
j_call: TRBJ1-3; cdr3_length: 14; clone_size: -; v_call: TRBV6-1; d_call: -; cdr3_nt: TGTGCCAGCAGGGAACAGGTTTATGGAAACACCATATATTTT; cdr3_aa: CASREQVYGNTIYF
j_call: TRBJ2-7; cdr3_length: 12; clone_size: -; v_call: TRBV5-5; d_call: -; cdr3_nt: TGTGCCAGCAGCTTGGTTCGAGACGAGCAGTACTTC; cdr3_aa: CASSLVRDEQYF
j_call: TRBJ2-7; cdr3_length: 14; clone_size: few; v_call: TRBV2; d_call: -; cdr3_nt: TGTGCCAGCAGTGACGAGGGGGTTACGTACGAGCAGTACTTC; cdr3_aa: CASSDEGVTYEQYF
j_call: TRBJ2-3; cdr3_length: 13; clone_size: -; v_call: TRBV19; d_call: TRBD2; cdr3_nt: TGTGCCAGCCGGGAGGTGAACACAGATACGCAGTATTTT; cdr3_aa: CASREVNTDTQYF
j_call: TRBJ2-6; cdr3_length: 18; clone_size: -; v_call: TRBV18; d_call: -; cdr3_nt: TGTGCCAGCTCACCATATAAGGCAGGCCCAGCTGGGGCCAACGTCCTGACTTTC; cdr3_aa: CASSPYKAGPAGANVLTF
j_call: TRBJ2-1; cdr3_length: 16; clone_size: -; v_call: TRBV27; d_call: -; cdr3_nt: TGTGCCAGCAGTCCCTCGGCAGGCGACAACTACAATGAGCAGTTCTTC; cdr3_aa: CASSPSAGDNYNEQFF
j_call: TRBJ2-5; cdr3_length: 16; clone_size: -; v_call: TRBV27; d_call: TRBD1; cdr3_nt: TGTGCCAGCAGTTTATCCCGGGACAGGGGGCTAAAGACCCAGTACTTC; cdr3_aa: CASSLSRDRGLKTQYF
j_call: TRBJ2-7; cdr3_length: 14; clone_size: -; v_call: TRBV7-2; d_call: -; cdr3_nt: TGTGCCAGCAGCTTTGAAGGCTGGGACTACGAGCAGTACTTC; cdr3_aa: CASSFEGWDYEQYF
j_call: TRBJ2-7; cdr3_length: 15; clone_size: -; v_call: TRBV25-1; d_call: TRBD2; cdr3_nt: TGTGCCACCGACCGGGTAGCGGGAATCTCCTACGAGCAGTACTTC; cdr3_aa: CATDRVAGISYEQYF
j_call: TRBJ2-7; cdr3_length: 16; clone_size: -; v_call: TRBV7-8; d_call: -; cdr3_nt: TGTGCCAGCAGCGGTTTAAGAGGGGGGCAGTCATACGAGCAGTACTTC; cdr3_aa: CASSGLRGGQSYEQYF
j_call: TRBJ2-7; cdr3_length: 13; clone_size: once; v_call: TRBV5-4; d_call: -; cdr3_nt: TGTGCCAGCAGCTTGGGGGGGACCTACGAGCAGTACTTC; cdr3_aa: CASSLGGTYEQYF
j_call: TRBJ1-1; cdr3_length: 12; clone_size: -; v_call: TRBV29-1; d_call: -; cdr3_nt: TGCAGCGGTCTAGGTGGGGCCACTGAAGCTTTCTTT; cdr3_aa: CSGLGGATEAFF
j_call: TRBJ2-7; cdr3_length: 14; clone_size: -; v_call: TRBV27; d_call: -; cdr3_nt: TGTGCCAGCAGTTACGTAGGGGGGTCCTACGAGCAGTACTTC; cdr3_aa: CASSYVGGSYEQYF
j_call: TRBJ1-5; cdr3_length: 15; clone_size: -; v_call: TRBV19; d_call: -; cdr3_nt: TGTGCCAGTAGTATGGTCGGGGGTAGCAATCAGCCCCAGCATTTT; cdr3_aa: CASSMVGGSNQPQHF
j_call: TRBJ1-2; cdr3_length: 14; clone_size: -; v_call: TRBV4-1; d_call: -; cdr3_nt: TGCGCCAGCAGCCAAGTAGGTCACTCGGATGGCTACACCTTC; cdr3_aa: CASSQVGHSDGYTF
j_call: TRBJ2-7; cdr3_length: 16; clone_size: -; v_call: TRBV4-1; d_call: TRBD1; cdr3_nt: TGCGCCAGCAGCCAGTCCGGGACAGGGCTGGCCTACGAGCAGTACTTC; cdr3_aa: CASSQSGTGLAYEQYF
j_call: TRBJ2-7; cdr3_length: 15; clone_size: -; v_call: TRBV10-3; d_call: -; cdr3_nt: TGTGCCATCAGTGAGTCGAGGTCAGGCCGGTACGAGCAGTACTTC; cdr3_aa: CAISESRSGRYEQYF
j_call: TRBJ2-7; cdr3_length: 13; clone_size: -; v_call: TRBV28; d_call: -; cdr3_nt: TGTGCCAGCAGTTTGTATCAAGGGAGGGAGCAGTACTTC; cdr3_aa: CASSLYQGREQYF
j_call: TRBJ2-7; cdr3_length: 13; clone_size: -; v_call: TRBV7-9; d_call: -; cdr3_nt: TGTGCCAGCAGCTTGACAGCCACCTACGAGCAGTACTTC; cdr3_aa: CASSLTATYEQYF
j_call: TRBJ2-2; cdr3_length: 14; clone_size: few; v_call: TRBV4-1; d_call: TRBD1; cdr3_nt: TGCGCCAGCAGCCACCGGACAGGGTCCGGGGAGCTGTTTTTT; cdr3_aa: CASSHRTGSGELFF
j_call: TRBJ1-2; cdr3_length: 14; clone_size: -; v_call: TRBV11-2; d_call: -; cdr3_nt: TGTGCCAGCAGTCCCTCGGGGGGGAGGTATGGCTACACCTTC; cdr3_aa: CASSPSGGRYGYTF
j_call: TRBJ1-5; cdr3_length: 12; clone_size: -; v_call: TRBV13; d_call: -; cdr3_nt: TGTGCCAGCAGCTCCGGGGATCAGCCCCAGCATTTT; cdr3_aa: CASSSGDQPQHF
j_call: TRBJ2-7; cdr3_length: 14; clone_size: -; v_call: TRBV4-2; d_call: -; cdr3_nt: TGTGCCAGCAGCCAAAACAGGGTGGGAGGAGAGCAGTACTTC; cdr3_aa: CASSQNRVGGEQYF
j_call: TRBJ1-3; cdr3_length: 14; clone_size: -; v_call: TRBV7-9; d_call: -; cdr3_nt: TGTGCCAGCAGCTTAACTCTCAGTGGAAACACCATATATTTT; cdr3_aa: CASSLTLSGNTIYF
j_call: TRBJ2-4; cdr3_length: 17; clone_size: -; v_call: TRBV4-1; d_call: TRBD2; cdr3_nt: TGCGCCAGCAGCCATATGACTAGCGGCCTAGCCAAAAACATTCAGTACTTC; cdr3_aa: CASSHMTSGLAKNIQYF
j_call: TRBJ2-2; cdr3_length: 15; clone_size: -; v_call: TRBV28; d_call: -; cdr3_nt: TGTGCCAGCAGTTTGGGGTCAGGATTCACCGGGGAGCTGTTTTTT; cdr3_aa: CASSLGSGFTGELFF
j_call: TRBJ2-7; cdr3_length: 11; clone_size: -; v_call: TRBV19; d_call: -; cdr3_nt: TGTGCCAGTAGTATGCGAGGCGAGCAGTACTTC; cdr3_aa: CASSMRGEQYF
j_call: TRBJ2-2; cdr3_length: 16; clone_size: -; v_call: TRBV6-6; d_call: -; cdr3_nt: TGTGCCAGCAGAACCTCCCGGGGCGGGGACACCGGGGAGCTGTTTTTT; cdr3_aa: CASRTSRGGDTGELFF
j_call: TRBJ2-2; cdr3_length: 16; clone_size: -; v_call: TRBV6-1; d_call: -; cdr3_nt: TGTGCCAGCAGTGAATCCCGTCCAGAGGGATCCGGGGAGCTGTTTTTT; cdr3_aa: CASSESRPEGSGELFF
j_call: TRBJ2-7; cdr3_length: 12; clone_size: -; v_call: TRBV6-5; d_call: -; cdr3_nt: TGTGCCAGCAGTTGGGGCAACTACGAGCAGTACTTC; cdr3_aa: CASSWGNYEQYF
j_call: TRBJ2-3; cdr3_length: 11; clone_size: -; v_call: TRBV6-1; d_call: TRBD2; cdr3_nt: TGTGCCACCGGGGGGACAGATACGCAGTATTTT; cdr3_aa: CATGGTDTQYF
j_call: TRBJ2-2; cdr3_length: 16; clone_size: -; v_call: TRBV28; d_call: TRBD2; cdr3_nt: TGTGCCACCGCAATATCTAGCGGTACGAACACCGGGGAGCTGTTTTTT; cdr3_aa: CATAISSGTNTGELFF
j_call: TRBJ2-4; cdr3_length: 16; clone_size: -; v_call: TRBV11-3; d_call: -; cdr3_nt: TGTGCCAGCAGCTTAGCGCACCTCGACAGGCAGGGCATTCAGTACTTC; cdr3_aa: CASSLAHLDRQGIQYF
j_call: TRBJ2-7; cdr3_length: 12; clone_size: -; v_call: TRBV30; d_call: -; cdr3_nt: TGTGCCTGCCTAGAAGGGGGATACGAGCAGTACTTC; cdr3_aa: CACLEGGYEQYF
j_call: TRBJ2-5; cdr3_length: 17; clone_size: -; v_call: TRBV7-9; d_call: TRBD1; cdr3_nt: TGTGCCAGCAGCTTAGGTACAGGGGGAAGACTTCAAGAGACCCAGTACTTC; cdr3_aa: CASSLGTGGRLQETQYF
j_call: TRBJ2-5; cdr3_length: 15; clone_size: -; v_call: TRBV4-1; d_call: TRBD2; cdr3_nt: TGCGCCAGCAGTTCGCCTACTAGCGTGAGAGAGACCCAGTACTTC; cdr3_aa: CASSSPTSVRETQYF
j_call: TRBJ2-1; cdr3_length: 14; clone_size: -; v_call: TRBV27; d_call: -; cdr3_nt: TGTGCCAGCAGTGAAGATTTCAGTCGCAATGAGCAGTTCTTC; cdr3_aa: CASSEDFSRNEQFF